The present TCR beta chain was sequenced within a study of brain T cells in children with intractable seizures. With respect to this clone: Its matching antigen is unknown.

Points from the study as a whole: Pre- and post-surgery blood differed in depth, so pre-surgery absences may be undersampling.

The germline V gene encodes CDR1 SGHNT and CDR2 YYREEE (reference sequence). CDR3 length equals 13 residues. The V gene lost 3 bases and the J gene lost 5 bases, with 8 bases spanning the gap. Surgery cases with the highest brain T cell transcript signatures were chosen for sequencing. Patients received at least one anti-epileptic drug before surgery. TCRdb's copy holds only in-frame clones and misses some; the assay was immunoSEQ multiplex PCR. The top ten hold about 24% of the sample, which has about 80,000 clones, approximately 89% seen once. The sample was peripheral blood, taken at surgery. V and J are TRBV5-4 and TRBJ2-2; D is perhaps TRBD2 (6 bases). The origin of this receptor is a girl aged 2 to 9 with Rasmussen encephalitis and intractable seizures. CDR3 amino acids: CASSSGDTGELFF. The CDR3 region has the DNA TGTGCCAGCAGCTCGGGGGATACCGGGGAGCTGTTTTTT.